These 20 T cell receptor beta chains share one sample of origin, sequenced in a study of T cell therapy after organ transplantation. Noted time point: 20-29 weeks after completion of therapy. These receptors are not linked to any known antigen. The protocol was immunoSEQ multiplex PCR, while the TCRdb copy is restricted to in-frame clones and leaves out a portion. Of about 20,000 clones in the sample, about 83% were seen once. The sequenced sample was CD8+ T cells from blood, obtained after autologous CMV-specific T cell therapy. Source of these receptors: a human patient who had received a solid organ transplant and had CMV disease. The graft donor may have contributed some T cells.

CDR3 bases: TGTGCCAGCAGTGCCGCACGGCTGTACACTGAAGCTTTCTTT. Amino acid sequence: CASSAARLYTEAFF. The V call is TRBV2, the J call TRBJ1-1; D ambiguous. The V gene's germline CDR1 is SNHLY and CDR2 FYNNEI. The germline V and J ends were trimmed by 4 bases and 3 bases, with 12 bases remaining between them. This CDR3 has 14 amino acids.

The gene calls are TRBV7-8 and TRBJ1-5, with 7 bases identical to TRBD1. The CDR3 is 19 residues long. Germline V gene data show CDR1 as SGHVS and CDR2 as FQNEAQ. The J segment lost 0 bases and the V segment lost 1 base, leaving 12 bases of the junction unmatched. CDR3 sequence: CASSLEGDSTLYSNQPQHF. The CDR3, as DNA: TGTGCCAGCAGCTTAGAAGGGGACAGTACACTCTATAGCAATCAGCCCCAGCATTTT.

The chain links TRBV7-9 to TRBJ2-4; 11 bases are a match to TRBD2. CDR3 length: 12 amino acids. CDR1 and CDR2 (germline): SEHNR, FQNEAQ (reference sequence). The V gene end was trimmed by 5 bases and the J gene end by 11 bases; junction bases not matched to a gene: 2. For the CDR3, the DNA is TGTGCCAGCAGCCAGGGACTAGCGGTTCAGTACTTC. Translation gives CASSQGLAVQYF.

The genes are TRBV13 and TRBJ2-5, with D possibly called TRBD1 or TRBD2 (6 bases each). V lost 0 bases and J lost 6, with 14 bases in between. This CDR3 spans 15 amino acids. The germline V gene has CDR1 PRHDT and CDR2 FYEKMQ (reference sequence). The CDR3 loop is CASSLGRGRGQTQYF. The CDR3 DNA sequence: TGTGCCAGCAGCTTAGGCAGGGGTCGGGGGCAGACCCAGTACTTC.

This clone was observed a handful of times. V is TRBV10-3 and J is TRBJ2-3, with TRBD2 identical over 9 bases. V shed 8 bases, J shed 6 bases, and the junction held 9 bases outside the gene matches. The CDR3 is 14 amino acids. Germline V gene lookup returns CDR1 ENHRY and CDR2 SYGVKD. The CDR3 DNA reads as TGTGCCATCGGTTTAGCGGGGGCATGGGATACGCAGTATTTT. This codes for CAIGLAGAWDTQYF.

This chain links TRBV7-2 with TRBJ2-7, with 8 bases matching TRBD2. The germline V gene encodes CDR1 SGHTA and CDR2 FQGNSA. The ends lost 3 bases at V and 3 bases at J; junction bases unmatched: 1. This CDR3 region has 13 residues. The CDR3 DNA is TGTGCCAGCAGCTTTAGCGGGATCTACGAGCAGTACTTC. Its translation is CASSFSGIYEQYF.

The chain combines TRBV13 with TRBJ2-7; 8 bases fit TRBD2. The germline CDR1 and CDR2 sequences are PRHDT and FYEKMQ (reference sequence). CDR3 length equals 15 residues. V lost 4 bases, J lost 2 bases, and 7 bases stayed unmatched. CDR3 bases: TGTGCCAGCAGCTCCGCGGGGGGATTCGCCTACGAGCAGTACTTC. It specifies CASSSAGGFAYEQYF.

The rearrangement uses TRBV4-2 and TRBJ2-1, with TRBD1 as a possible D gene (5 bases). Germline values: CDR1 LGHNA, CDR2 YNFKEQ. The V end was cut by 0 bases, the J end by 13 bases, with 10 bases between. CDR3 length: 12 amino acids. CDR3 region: CASSQDSRGQFF. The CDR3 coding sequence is TGTGCCAGCAGCCAAGATAGTAGGGGACAGTTCTTC.

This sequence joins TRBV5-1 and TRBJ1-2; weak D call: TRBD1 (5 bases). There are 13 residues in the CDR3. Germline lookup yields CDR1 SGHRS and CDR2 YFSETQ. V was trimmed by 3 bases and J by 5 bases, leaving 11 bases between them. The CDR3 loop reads CASSYRDGYGYTF. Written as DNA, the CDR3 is TGCGCCAGCAGCTACCGGGACGGGTATGGCTACACCTTC.

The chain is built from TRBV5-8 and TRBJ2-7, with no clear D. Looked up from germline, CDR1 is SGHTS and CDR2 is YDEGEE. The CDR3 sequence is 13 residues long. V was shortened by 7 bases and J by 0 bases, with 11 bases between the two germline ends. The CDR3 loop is CASRHPSSYEQYF. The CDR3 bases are TGTGCCAGCCGACACCCTAGCTCCTACGAGCAGTACTTC. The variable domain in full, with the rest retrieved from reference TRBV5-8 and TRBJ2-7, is EAGVTQSPTHLIKTRGQQATLRCSPISGHTSVYWYQQALGLGLQFLLWYDEGEERNRGNFPPRFSGRQFPNYSSELNVNALELEDSALYLCASRHPSSYEQYFGPGTRLTVT.

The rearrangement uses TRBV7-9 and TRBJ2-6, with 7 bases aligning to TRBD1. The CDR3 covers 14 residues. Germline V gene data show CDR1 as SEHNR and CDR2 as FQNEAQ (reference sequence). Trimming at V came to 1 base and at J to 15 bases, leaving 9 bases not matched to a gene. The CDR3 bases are TGTGCCAGCAGCTTAGTGCAGGGGGAGACGTGCCTGACTTTC. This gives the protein CASSLVQGETCLTF.

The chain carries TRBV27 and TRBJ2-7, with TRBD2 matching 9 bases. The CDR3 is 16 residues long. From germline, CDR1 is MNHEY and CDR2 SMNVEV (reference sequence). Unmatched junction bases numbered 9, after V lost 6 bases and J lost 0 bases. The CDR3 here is CASRPFSGSPSYEQYF. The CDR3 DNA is TGTGCCAGCAGACCATTTAGCGGGAGCCCCTCCTACGAGCAGTACTTC.

CDR3 loop: CSVAGGPYEQYF. The DNA for the CDR3 is TGCAGCGTTGCCGGGGGCCCCTACGAGCAGTACTTC. J is TRBJ2-7 and V is TRBV29-1; TRBD1 or TRBD2 may be the D gene (6 bases each). Trimming took off 4 bases at V and 2 bases at J, with 9 bases between the two ends. Looked up from germline, CDR1 is SQVTM and CDR2 is ANQGSEA. This CDR3 is built from 12 residues.

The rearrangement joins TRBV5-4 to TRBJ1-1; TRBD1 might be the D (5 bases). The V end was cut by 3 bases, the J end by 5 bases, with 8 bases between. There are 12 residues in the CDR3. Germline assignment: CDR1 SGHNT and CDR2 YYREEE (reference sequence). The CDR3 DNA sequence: TGTGCCAGCAGCTGGGGGGGAACTGAAGCTTTCTTT. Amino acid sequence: CASSWGGTEAFF.

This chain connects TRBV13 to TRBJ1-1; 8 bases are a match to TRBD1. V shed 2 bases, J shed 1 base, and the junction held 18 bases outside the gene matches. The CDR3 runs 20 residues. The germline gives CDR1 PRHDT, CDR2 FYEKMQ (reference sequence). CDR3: CASSLIVGRGRGKWNTEAFF. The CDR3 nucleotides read TGTGCCAGCAGCTTAATTGTCGGCAGGGGGCGCGGTAAATGGAACACTGAAGCTTTCTTT.

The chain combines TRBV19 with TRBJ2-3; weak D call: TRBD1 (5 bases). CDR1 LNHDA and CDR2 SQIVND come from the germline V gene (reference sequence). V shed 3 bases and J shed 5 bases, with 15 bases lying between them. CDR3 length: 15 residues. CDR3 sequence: CASSIVGLGQDTQYF. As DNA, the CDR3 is TGTGCCAGTAGTATTGTGGGTTTGGGGCAAGATACGCAGTATTTT.

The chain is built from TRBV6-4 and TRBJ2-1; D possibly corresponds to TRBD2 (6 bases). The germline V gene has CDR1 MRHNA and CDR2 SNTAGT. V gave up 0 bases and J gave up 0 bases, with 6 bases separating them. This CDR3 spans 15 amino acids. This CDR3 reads CASSDSAGSYNEQFF. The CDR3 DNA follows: TGTGCCAGCAGTGACTCAGCGGGCTCCTACAATGAGCAGTTCTTC.

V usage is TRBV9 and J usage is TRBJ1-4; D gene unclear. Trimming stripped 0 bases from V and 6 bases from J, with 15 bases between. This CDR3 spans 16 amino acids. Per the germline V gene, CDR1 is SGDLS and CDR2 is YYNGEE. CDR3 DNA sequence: TGTGCCAGCAGCGTAGAGGAAGGAGGGATAGATGAAAAACTGTTTTTT. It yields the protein CASSVEEGGIDEKLFF.

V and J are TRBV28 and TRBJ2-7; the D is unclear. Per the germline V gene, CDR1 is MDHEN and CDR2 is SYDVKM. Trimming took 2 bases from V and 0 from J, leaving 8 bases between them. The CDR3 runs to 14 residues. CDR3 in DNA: TGTGCCAGCAGTTTACAACTCGCCTCCTACGAGCAGTACTTC. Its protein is CASSLQLASYEQYF.

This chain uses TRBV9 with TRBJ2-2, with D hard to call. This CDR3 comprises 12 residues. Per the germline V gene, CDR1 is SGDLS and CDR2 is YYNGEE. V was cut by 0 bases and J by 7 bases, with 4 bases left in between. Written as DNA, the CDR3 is TGTGCCAGCAGCGTAGGTAACGGGGAGCTGTTTTTT. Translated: CASSVGNGELFF. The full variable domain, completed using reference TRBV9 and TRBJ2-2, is DSGVTQTPKHLITATGQRVTLRCSPRSGDLSVYWYQQSLDQGLQFLIQYYNGEERAKGNILERFSAQQFPDLHSELNLSSLELGDSALYFCASSVGNGELFFGEGSRLTVL.